The next 8 T cell receptor beta chains were all read from a single sample in a study of radiation and T cells in renal cell carcinoma. Measured with immunoSEQ multiplex PCR; TCRdb has only the in-frame clones, and not every one. Among 60,000 to 95,000 clones, approximately 82% were seen once, and the ten largest hold around 2.5%. The time point: blood 4 weeks post-SBRT, at nephrectomy. Treatment of the sample: 15 Gy SBRT to primary tumor, nephrectomy 4 weeks later. Here the sequenced sample was blood, taken from a patient whose treatment included radiotherapy and nephrectomy. Receptors originate from a woman aged 55-70 years with renal cell carcinoma.

This clone was recorded once. The V and J genes are TRBV2 and TRBJ2-1, with TRBD2 identical over 10 bases. Germline CDR1 is SNHLY and CDR2 is FYNNEI. The CDR3 contains 14 residues. Germline trimming cut 4 bases from V and 7 bases from J; bases unmatched to any gene: 4. DNA of the CDR3: TGTGCCAGCAGTGGAACTAGCGGGGTGAATGAGCAGTTCTTC. Translating gives CASSGTSGVNEQFF.

This chain connects TRBV5-6 to TRBJ1-2; possible D gene TRBD1, 5 bases. The CDR3 totals 16 residues. V lost 2 bases, J lost 4 bases, and 18 bases lay in between. CDR1 and CDR2 (germline): SGHDT, YYEEEE. The CDR3 loop reads CASSFILSGGGYGYTF. The CDR3 region has the DNA TGTGCCAGCAGCTTCATCCTAAGCGGGGGTGGCTATGGCTACACCTTC.

This clone is categorized as medium-sized. The sample contains more than one DNA sequence encoding this CDR3. The J gene is TRBJ1-1, the V gene TRBV10-3; no definite D call. CDR1 and CDR2 from the germline V gene are ENHRY and SYGVKD. This CDR3 spans 13 amino acids. V shed 3 bases and J shed 1 base, with 6 bases lying between them. Here the CDR3 reads CAISESTNTEAFF. The CDR3 bases are TGTGCCATCAGTGAATCGACGAACACTGAAGCTTTCTTT.

This chain joins TRBV7-9 and TRBJ2-7, with D perhaps being TRBD1 or TRBD2 (5 bases each). There are 14 residues in the CDR3. The germline CDR1 and CDR2 sequences are SEHNR and FQNEAQ (reference sequence). V was cut by 1 base and J by 3 bases, with 10 bases left in between. The CDR3 sequence: CASSLDGGSYEQYF. The CDR3, as DNA: TGTGCCAGCAGCTTAGATGGGGGTAGCTACGAGCAGTACTTC.

This CDR3 reads CASSLDQGGTEAFF. The CDR3 DNA reads TGCGCCAGCAGCTTGGACCAGGGGGGAACTGAAGCTTTCTTT. The rearrangement joins TRBV5-1 to TRBJ1-1; TRBD1 agrees at 7 bases. Per germline, CDR1 SGHRS and CDR2 YFSETQ. V shed 0 bases, J shed 5 bases, and the junction held 4 bases outside the gene matches. The CDR3 loop spans 14 amino acids.

J is TRBJ1-5 and V is TRBV7-2; D is uncertain. This CDR3 contains 15 residues. Germline assignment: CDR1 SGHTA and CDR2 FQGNSA. V lost 1 base and J lost 0, with 7 bases in between. In DNA form, the CDR3 reads TGTGCCAGCAGCTTAGAACCTTATAGCAATCAGCCCCAGCATTTT. This codes for CASSLEPYSNQPQHF.

The chain joins TRBV7-2 to TRBJ1-2; the match to TRBD1 covers 9 bases. Germline V gives CDR1 SGHTA, CDR2 FQGNSA. Losses at the gene ends were 3 bases for V and 6 bases for J; bases not matched to a gene: 2. This CDR3 has 13 residues. The CDR3 is CASSFRQGDGYTF. The CDR3 coding sequence is TGTGCCAGCAGCTTCAGACAGGGGGATGGCTACACCTTC.

The rearrangement links TRBV4-1 to TRBJ2-7, with 11 positions matching TRBD2. V lost 4 bases, J lost 5 bases, and 7 bases stayed unmatched. The V gene's germline CDR1 is MGHRA and CDR2 YSYEKL. CDR3 length: 15 residues. The CDR3 DNA reads TGCGCCAGCAGCCTCTATAGCGGGGGGGCTAACGAGCAGTACTTC. Its protein is CASSLYSGGANEQYF.